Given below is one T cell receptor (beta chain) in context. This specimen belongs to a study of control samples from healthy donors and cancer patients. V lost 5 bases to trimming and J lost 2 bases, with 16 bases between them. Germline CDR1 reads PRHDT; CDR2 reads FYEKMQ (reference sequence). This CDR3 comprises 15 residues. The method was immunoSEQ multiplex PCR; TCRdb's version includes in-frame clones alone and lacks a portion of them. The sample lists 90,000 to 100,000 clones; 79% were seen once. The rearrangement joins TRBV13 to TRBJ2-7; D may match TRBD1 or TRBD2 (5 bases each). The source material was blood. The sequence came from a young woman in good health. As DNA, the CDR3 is TGTGCCAGCAGCCCTACCCGGGGCAGCCCCTACGAGCAGTACTTC. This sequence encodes CASSPTRGSPYEQYF.